The clone carrying this T cell receptor beta chain was recorded only once. Antigen: not known. This entry belongs to a study of cytomegalovirus exposure and HLA in healthy donors. Study-wide findings and caveats: One later analysis reportedly identified an Asian-associated ancestry cluster that showed fewer N-insertions than the roughly 600-donor mean.

Germline CDR1 SGHAT, CDR2 FQNNGV. The CDR3 covers 14 residues. V shed 5 bases and J shed 6 bases, with 11 bases lying between them. PCR primers comprised 60 Vbeta and 13 Jbeta primers. Here immunoSEQ multiplex PCR was the method, and the copy in TCRdb shows in-frame clones only, minus some. The table includes approximately 190,000 clones, 82% detected once. Sequenced sample: PBMCs. The sequence derives from a woman in her forties or fifties in good health and CMV-seropositive. This chain links TRBV11-2 with TRBJ1-6, with a possible D match to TRBD1 (5 bases). CDR3 sequence reads: CASSQQVANSPLHF. The CDR3 bases are TGTGCCAGCAGCCAACAGGTAGCTAATTCACCCCTCCACTTT. The whole variable domain, filled in from reference TRBV11-2 and TRBJ1-6, reads EAGVAQSPRYKIIEKRQSVAFWCNPISGHATLYWYQQILGQGPKLLIQFQNNGVVDDSQLPKDRFSAERLKGVDSTLKIQPAKLEDSAVYLCASSQQVANSPLHFGNGTRLTVT.